This T cell receptor beta chain appears in the sequencing data of a study of T cell repertoires in cytomegalovirus infection. From the reads, TCRdb called clonotypes with MiXCR, one entry per CDR3 protein. The sample consists of 310,000 or so distinct CDR3 sequences, more than 20% of them appearing once. CDR3 size: 15 residues. The V gene's germline CDR1 is SEHNR and CDR2 FQNEAQ (reference sequence). V was shortened by 2 bases and J by 3 bases, with 11 bases between the two germline ends. This clonotype came up many times. The chain carries TRBV7-9 and TRBJ1-5; weak D call: TRBD1 (5 bases). The sample comprised PBMCs. The sequence derives from a human donor in good health (CMV status not recorded). Some clones in this sample may be carry-over from other donors' samples. The CDR3 nucleotides read TGTGCCAGCAGCTTATCACTAGGGGACAATCAGCCCCAGCATTTT. This encodes CASSLSLGDNQPQHF.